This TCR beta chain was found in a study of human T cells and chemical hapten exposure. Study as a whole: Patch tests put 0.01% DPC on the upper back, and the results were checked at 6 days. Mostly female patients had alopecia areata, totalis or universalis. Small discrepancies in pooled library volume mainly accounted for the varying TCR yields per sample. Study conclusions and caveats: Sensitizing to DPC left TCRs with a frequency above 1 in 1000 unaltered.

TCRdb used MiXCR to reprocess the RACE reads, holding one entry per CDR3 protein. The sample yields more than 80,000 distinct CDR3 sequences, about 10% seen once. Time point in this sample: patch test 2, 6 weeks after DPC sensitization. The treatment: therapeutic diphenylcyclopropenone sensitization with weekly scalp DPC. Germline V lookup: CDR1 SGHNT, CDR2 YYREEE (reference sequence). The CDR3 is 14 residues long. V dropped 5 bases and J dropped 3 bases, with 11 bases sitting between them. This clonotype has a count of ten or more. Its specificity is not known. This TCR was recovered from a woman in her forties or fifties with alopecia areata. Some clones in this sample may be carry-over from other donors' samples. The sample consisted of whole blood, taken in connection with sensitization to the hapten diphenylcyclopropenone (DPC). The chain joins TRBV5-4 to TRBJ2-2; D is unclear. Written as DNA, the CDR3 is TGTGCCAGCAGACCCGACGCATACACCGGGGAGCTGTTTTTT. Translated, it gives CASRPDAYTGELFF.